This T cell receptor beta chain was identified during a study of vaccination and CD4 T cells after COVID-19. On the study more broadly: Post-vaccine sample collection happened at a median of roughly 72 days after dose two, ranging 14 to 241. Cellular stimulation was performed using overlapping spike peptides derived from SARS-CoV-2, HCoV-NL63, HCoV-OC43 and HCoV-229E. Study-level points and caveats: Convalescent patients gained a median approximately 90% of their reactive clones only post-vaccination. Post-infection sampling omitted early timepoints and covered relatively few convalescent patients.

V was cut by 10 bases and J by 5 bases, with 11 bases left in between. Germline V gives CDR1 SNHLY, CDR2 FYNNEI. This CDR3 spans 11 amino acids. With regard to this clonotype: Antigen specificity is unknown.

Cultured CD4+ T-cell DNA underwent Oncomine TCR Beta short-read sequencing. A single record per CDR3 protein comes from TCRdb applying MiXCR to the PCR reads. The sample lists about 9,100 distinct CDR3 sequences; less than 70% were seen once. Regarding treatment: roughly 11-day PBMC culture with coronavirus spike peptide pools or control peptides (ViraFEST assay). The V call is TRBV2, the J call TRBJ1-1, with D maybe TRBD1 (5 bases). The receptor was derived from a human donor who had recovered from COVID-19. The sample was CD4+ T cells from blood, cultured in vitro. The CDR3 nucleotides are TGTGCCACCTACAGGAGTACTGAAGCTTTCTTT. It codes for CATYRSTEAFF.